Listed below are T cell receptor beta chains from one sample, sequenced in a study of beta chain features in type 1 diabetes. Generated by immunoSEQ multiplex PCR, the TCRdb table keeps only in-frame clones and is missing some. This sample yields roughly 150,000 clones, of which 9% are seen a single time; roughly 0.7% belongs to the top ten. The sample consisted of central memory CD4+ T cells from blood. All receptors derive from a woman under 40 with type 1 diabetes. Both conserved end residues are part of each CDR3.

v_call: TRBV27; j_call: TRBJ1-1; cdr3_length: 16; cdr3_aa: CASSLSLWGPNTEAFF
v_call: TRBV4-1; j_call: TRBJ2-3; cdr3_length: 14; cdr3_aa: CASSQDPRLAAQYF
v_call: TRBV28; j_call: TRBJ1-5; cdr3_length: 13; cdr3_aa: CASSLPGNQPQHF
v_call: TRBV5-1; j_call: TRBJ1-1; cdr3_length: 13; cdr3_aa: CASSLEQAEKAFF
v_call: TRBV5-1; j_call: TRBJ2-7; cdr3_length: 17; cdr3_aa: CASSPRYRQGSSYEQYF
v_call: TRBV29-1; j_call: TRBJ1-1; cdr3_length: 11; cdr3_aa: CSVSGKTEAFF
v_call: TRBV5-1; j_call: TRBJ2-5; cdr3_length: 13; cdr3_aa: CASSPGGTETQYF
v_call: TRBV30; j_call: TRBJ2-3; cdr3_length: 13; cdr3_aa: CAWSKGDTDTQYF
v_call: TRBV4-1; j_call: TRBJ1-1; cdr3_length: 16; cdr3_aa: CASSPTPGALNTEAFF
v_call: TRBV4-2; j_call: TRBJ2-7; cdr3_length: 15; cdr3_aa: CASSQGAGSAYEQYF
v_call: TRBV11-2; j_call: TRBJ1-4; cdr3_length: 17; cdr3_aa: CASSFGQGVQANEKLFF
v_call: TRBV19; j_call: TRBJ1-1; cdr3_length: 16; cdr3_aa: CASSTSFGVGHAEAFF
v_call: TRBV7-9; j_call: TRBJ1-2; cdr3_length: 11; cdr3_aa: CASSLQDGYTF
v_call: TRBV7-3; j_call: TRBJ2-7; cdr3_length: 20; cdr3_aa: CASSLNPRVDLAGSHDEQYF
v_call: TRBV11-3; j_call: TRBJ2-2; cdr3_length: 14; cdr3_aa: CASKLASNTGELFF
v_call: TRBV20-1; j_call: TRBJ2-1; cdr3_length: 10; cdr3_aa: CSASVNEQFF
v_call: TRBV27; j_call: TRBJ1-1; cdr3_length: 15; cdr3_aa: CASSLSGQGKAEAFF